These T cell receptor beta chains were read from a single sample in a study of blood T cell repertoires in COVID-19. Measured with immunoSEQ multiplex PCR; TCRdb has only the in-frame clones, and not every one. Counted here are roughly 41,000 clones, 86% occurring once; the ten biggest clones make up around 3.3%. The sequenced sample was PBMCs or T cells enriched from blood (not recorded which). The receptors originated from a woman in her 50s who had recovered from COVID-19. The CDR3 runs from the conserved cysteine through the conserved F or W. The D gene is left open where the match is weak. Only part of the rows carry a size: once, few, many, or a class if the clone is expanded.

d_gene: TRBD1
abundance: once
j_gene: TRBJ2-3
len: 18
v_gene: TRBV5-6
CDR3aa: CASSLFFRGTDLTDTQYF
CDR3nt: TGTGCCAGCAGCTTGTTCTTTAGAGGGACAGACCTCACAGATACGCAGTATTTT

d_gene: TRBD1
abundance: .
j_gene: TRBJ1-6
len: 14
v_gene: TRBV19
CDR3aa: CASSLTGGNSPLHF
CDR3nt: TGTGCCAGTAGTTTAACAGGGGGCAATTCACCCCTCCACTTT

d_gene: .
abundance: .
j_gene: TRBJ1-1
len: 16
v_gene: TRBV20-1
CDR3aa: CSASSAGGGVNTEAFF
CDR3nt: TGCAGTGCTAGTTCGGCCGGAGGGGGGGTTAACACTGAAGCTTTCTTT

d_gene: TRBD1
abundance: .
j_gene: TRBJ1-5
len: 13
v_gene: TRBV29-1
CDR3aa: CSVGTGSNQPQHF
CDR3nt: TGCAGCGTTGGGACAGGGAGCAATCAGCCCCAGCATTTT

d_gene: .
abundance: once
j_gene: TRBJ2-3
len: 15
v_gene: TRBV29-1
CDR3aa: CSAVGNRVGTDTQYF
CDR3nt: TGCAGCGCCGTGGGGAACAGGGTAGGCACAGATACGCAGTATTTT

d_gene: .
abundance: .
j_gene: TRBJ1-5
len: 15
v_gene: TRBV6-5
CDR3aa: CASSRLGRSNQPQHF
CDR3nt: TGTGCCAGCAGTCGCCTCGGCAGGAGCAATCAGCCCCAGCATTTT

d_gene: .
abundance: .
j_gene: TRBJ2-3
len: 15
v_gene: TRBV10-3
CDR3aa: CAISEAGSSTDTQYF
CDR3nt: TGTGCCATCAGTGAGGCGGGGTCTAGCACAGATACGCAGTATTTT

d_gene: .
abundance: .
j_gene: TRBJ2-1
len: 12
v_gene: TRBV5-1
CDR3aa: CASRLDYNEQFF
CDR3nt: TGCGCCAGCAGACTAGACTACAATGAGCAGTTCTTC

d_gene: TRBD1
abundance: .
j_gene: TRBJ2-3
len: 15
v_gene: TRBV28
CDR3aa: CASSTGSQGEDTQYF
CDR3nt: TGTGCCAGCAGTACTGGCTCACAGGGGGAGGATACGCAGTATTTT

d_gene: .
abundance: .
j_gene: TRBJ1-1
len: 14
v_gene: TRBV4-2
CDR3aa: CASSPGQSNTEAFF
CDR3nt: TGTGCCAGCAGCCCCGGACAGTCGAACACTGAAGCTTTCTTT

d_gene: TRBD1
abundance: .
j_gene: TRBJ1-5
len: 17
v_gene: TRBV19
CDR3aa: CASSIRGTVTVRQPQHF
CDR3nt: TGTGCCAGTAGTATCAGGGGGACAGTGACGGTACGTCAGCCCCAGCATTTT

d_gene: .
abundance: once
j_gene: TRBJ2-7
len: 13
v_gene: TRBV28
CDR3aa: CASSLDSSYEQYF
CDR3nt: TGTGCCAGCAGTTTAGACAGCTCCTACGAGCAGTACTTC

d_gene: .
abundance: once
j_gene: TRBJ2-2
len: 14
v_gene: TRBV28
CDR3aa: CASRERGGAGELFF
CDR3nt: TGTGCCAGCAGGGAACGAGGAGGGGCCGGGGAGCTGTTTTTT

d_gene: TRBD1
abundance: .
j_gene: TRBJ2-5
len: 15
v_gene: TRBV15
CDR3aa: CATSREDRGLVAQYF
CDR3nt: TGTGCCACCAGCAGAGAGGACAGGGGGCTAGTGGCCCAGTACTTC

d_gene: TRBD2
abundance: .
j_gene: TRBJ2-7
len: 16
v_gene: TRBV6-2/TRBV6-3
CDR3aa: CASSLMGTSVGDEQYF
CDR3nt: TGTGCCAGCAGTCTAATGGGGACTAGTGTCGGAGACGAGCAGTACTTC

d_gene: .
abundance: .
j_gene: TRBJ1-6
len: 9
v_gene: TRBV20-1
CDR3aa: CSAHRVGLF
CDR3nt: TGCAGTGCCCACAGGGTAGGCCTCTTT

d_gene: .
abundance: .
j_gene: TRBJ1-1
len: 13
v_gene: TRBV7-9
CDR3aa: CASSWGQNTEAFF
CDR3nt: TGTGCCAGCAGCTGGGGACAGAACACTGAAGCTTTCTTT

d_gene: TRBD1
abundance: .
j_gene: TRBJ2-5
len: 12
v_gene: TRBV28
CDR3aa: CASSWDRETQYF
CDR3nt: TGTGCCAGCAGTTGGGACAGGGAGACCCAGTACTTC

d_gene: TRBD1
abundance: once
j_gene: TRBJ1-1
len: 15
v_gene: TRBV5-6
CDR3aa: CASSPDRGTRTEAFF
CDR3nt: TGTGCCAGCAGCCCAGACAGGGGGACGAGGACTGAAGCTTTCTTT

d_gene: .
abundance: .
j_gene: TRBJ2-1
len: 14
v_gene: TRBV5-1
CDR3aa: CASSLDTLYNEQFF
CDR3nt: TGCGCCAGCAGCTTGGACACCCTTTACAATGAGCAGTTCTTC

d_gene: TRBD2
abundance: .
j_gene: TRBJ2-5
len: 13
v_gene: TRBV3-1/TRBV3-2
CDR3aa: CASRRGERETQYF
CDR3nt: TGTGCCAGTCGACGGGGGGAAAGGGAGACCCAGTACTTC

d_gene: TRBD2
abundance: .
j_gene: TRBJ2-5
len: 19
v_gene: TRBV7-2
CDR3aa: CASSLLGTSGVGAAGTQYF
CDR3nt: TGTGCCAGCAGCTTATTAGGGACTAGCGGGGTGGGCGCCGCGGGGACCCAGTACTTC

d_gene: .
abundance: .
j_gene: TRBJ1-1
len: 15
v_gene: TRBV28
CDR3aa: CASSPGGGLNTEAFF
CDR3nt: TGTGCCAGCAGCCCCGGGGGGGGTTTGAACACTGAAGCTTTCTTT

d_gene: TRBD2
abundance: .
j_gene: TRBJ2-1
len: 19
v_gene: TRBV7-9
CDR3aa: CASSLAGTSGWSSYNEQFF
CDR3nt: TGTGCCAGCAGCTTAGCGGGGACTAGCGGGTGGAGCTCCTACAATGAGCAGTTCTTC

d_gene: TRBD2
abundance: .
j_gene: TRBJ2-1
len: 16
v_gene: TRBV6-1
CDR3aa: CASSELPSGGADEQFF
CDR3nt: TGTGCCAGCAGTGAATTACCAAGCGGGGGGGCGGATGAGCAGTTCTTC

d_gene: TRBD1
abundance: few
j_gene: TRBJ1-5
len: 15
v_gene: TRBV10-3
CDR3aa: CAISESTGVRQPQHF
CDR3nt: TGTGCCATCAGTGAGTCAACAGGGGTACGACAGCCCCAGCATTTT